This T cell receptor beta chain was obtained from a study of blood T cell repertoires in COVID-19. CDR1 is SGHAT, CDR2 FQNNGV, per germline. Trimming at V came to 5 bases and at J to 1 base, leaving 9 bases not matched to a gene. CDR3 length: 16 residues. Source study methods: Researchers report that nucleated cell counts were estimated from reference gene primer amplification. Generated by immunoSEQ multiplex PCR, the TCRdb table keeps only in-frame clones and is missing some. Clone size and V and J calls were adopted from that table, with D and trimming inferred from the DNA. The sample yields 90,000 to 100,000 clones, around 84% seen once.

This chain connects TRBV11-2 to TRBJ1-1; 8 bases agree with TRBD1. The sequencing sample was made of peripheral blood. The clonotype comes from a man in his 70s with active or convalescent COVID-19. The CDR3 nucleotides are TGTGCCAGCAGCCGAGGGACAGGTAGGCGGAACACTGAAGCTTTCTTT. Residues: CASSRGTGRRNTEAFF.